The subject of this entry is one T cell receptor beta chain. Noted time point: pre-treatment sample, taken before nivolumab and TIL therapy. This was the immunoSEQ v3 assay. Assay used: immunoSEQ multiplex PCR; TCRdb lists only in-frame clones, some missing. The repertoire includes tens of thousands of clones, around 79% of them detected once, and more than 13% sits in the top ten. This entry comes from a study of TIL therapy for anti-PD-1-resistant metastatic lung cancer. This specimen consisted of blood, obtained at baseline. This receptor was identified in an older man with non-small cell lung cancer.

The CDR3 is CASSYSKNTEAFF. The DNA for the CDR3 is TGTGCCAGCAGTTACTCGAAGAACACTGAAGCTTTCTTT. This rearrangement joins TRBV6-6 to TRBJ1-1; D call uncertain. The V and J ends lost 0 bases and 1 base respectively, with 3 bases between them. Germline CDR1 reads MNHNY; CDR2 reads SVGAGI (reference sequence). This CDR3 region has 13 residues.